The 19 T cell receptor beta chains below come from one sample, sequenced in a study of T cell changes during pregnancy in multiple sclerosis. Profiled with immunoSEQ multiplex PCR; TCRdb holds only in-frame clones, not every one. The sample contains tens of thousands of clones, around 90% of which appear only once. Sequencing was performed on CD4+ T cells from peripheral blood mononuclear cells, taken in the second trimester of pregnancy. The receptor set was obtained from a female donor with multiple sclerosis, enrolled in a pregnancy study.

V usage is TRBV5-1 and J usage is TRBJ1-2, with no clear D. V lost 5 bases and J 4 bases, leaving 12 bases between the germline ends. This CDR3 spans 13 amino acids. Germline V gene data show CDR1 as SGHRS and CDR2 as YFSETQ. CDR3 loop: CASSLGQVYGYTF. The CDR3 region has the DNA TGCGCCAGCAGTCTTGGGCAGGTCTATGGCTACACCTTC.

The rearrangement links TRBV19 to TRBJ2-5, with TRBD2 matching over 11 bases. Germline CDR1 reads LNHDA; CDR2 reads SQIVND (reference sequence). V was clipped by 6 bases and J by 4 bases; unmatched bases: 1. The CDR3 contains 13 residues. The CDR3 loop is CASSGLAGETQYF. DNA for the CDR3: TGTGCCAGTAGCGGACTAGCGGGAGAGACCCAGTACTTC.

CDR3 residues: CASSLGQLGVSNTQYF. CDR3 in DNA: TGCGCCAGCAGCCTAGGACAGCTCGGCGTCTCAAATACGCAGTATTTT. V gene TRBV4-1 combines with J gene TRBJ2-3; weak D call: TRBD1 (6 bases). The CDR3 is 16 amino acids. The V end lost 4 bases, the J end lost 7 bases, and 21 bases lay between the germline ends. Germline CDR1 MGHRA, CDR2 YSYEKL.

A remark on this clone: At the DNA level, this CDR3 is encoded by other sequences in the same sample as well. The genes are TRBV28 and TRBJ1-1, with no clear D. The germline V and J ends were trimmed by 6 bases and 6 bases, with 8 bases remaining between them. CDR3 length equals 11 residues. Germline assignment: CDR1 MDHEN and CDR2 SYDVKM. The CDR3 loop reads CASRGRPEAFF. Written as DNA, the CDR3 is TGTGCCAGCAGGGGGAGGCCTGAAGCTTTCTTT.

The V gene is TRBV27, the J gene TRBJ2-7; 7 positions match TRBD1. CDR3 length equals 16 residues. V gave up 7 bases and J gave up 7 bases; unmatched junction bases: 19. Germline CDR1 and CDR2: MNHEY and SMNVEV (reference sequence). The DNA for the CDR3 is TGTGCCAGCACTAACAGGGGCGGGCAGGGGCCGGGGGAGCAGTACTTC. As protein: CASTNRGGQGPGEQYF.

V gene TRBV30 combines with J gene TRBJ1-4; D not certain. This CDR3 contains 13 residues. Germline CDR1 is GTSNPN and CDR2 is SVGIG (reference sequence). V gave up 2 bases and J gave up 3 bases, with 7 bases separating them. The CDR3 DNA sequence: TGTGCCTGGAGTCCGTTAGCTAATGAAAAACTGTTTTTT. This encodes CAWSPLANEKLFF.

V and J are TRBV6-6 and TRBJ2-5, with TRBD1 matching 9 bases. The CDR3 totals 15 residues. The ends lost 5 bases at V and 5 bases at J; junction bases unmatched: 9. Germline V gene sequence: CDR1 MNHNY, CDR2 SVGAGI (reference sequence). The CDR3 is CASSPLQGAGETQYF. As DNA, the CDR3 is TGTGCCAGCAGTCCTCTACAGGGGGCAGGGGAGACCCAGTACTTC.

V usage is TRBV9 and J usage is TRBJ2-2; TRBD2 agrees at 7 bases. Per the germline V gene, CDR1 is SGDLS and CDR2 is YYNGEE. V was pared by 3 bases and J by 0 bases, with 11 bases of the junction left unmatched. CDR3 length: 18 residues. CDR3: CASSGANLAASNTGELFF. CDR3 sequence (DNA): TGTGCCAGCAGCGGAGCGAATCTAGCGGCATCGAACACCGGGGAGCTGTTTTTT.

The chain combines TRBV29-1 with TRBJ2-7; possible D gene TRBD2, 5 bases. Trimming took 4 bases from V and 3 from J, leaving 16 bases between them. CDR3 length: 14 amino acids. CDR1 is SQVTM and CDR2 is ANQGSEA in the germline V gene. CDR3 loop: CSVGGIGKVYEQYF. The CDR3 coding sequence is TGCAGCGTTGGTGGCATCGGGAAGGTCTACGAGCAGTACTTC.

The J gene is TRBJ1-1, the V gene TRBV7-3; tentatively, D is TRBD1 (5 bases). Per germline, CDR1 SGHTA and CDR2 FQGTGA. V lost 2 bases and J 5 bases, leaving 9 bases between the germline ends. The CDR3 has 13 amino acids. The CDR3 sequence: CASSLQGWTEAFF. The CDR3 bases are TGTGCCAGCAGCTTACAGGGATGGACTGAAGCTTTCTTT.

CDR3 bases: TGTGCCAGCAGGGGGGCTCCTAAATACAATGAGCAGTTCTTC. Amino acid sequence: CASRGAPKYNEQFF. The chain couples TRBV27 to TRBJ2-1, with a weak D call TRBD1 (6 bases). The ends were cut back, 6 bases at V and 4 bases at J, with 13 bases in the middle. Germline CDR1 is MNHEY and CDR2 is SMNVEV (reference sequence). This CDR3 contains 14 residues.

This rearrangement joins TRBV19 to TRBJ1-1; D not resolved. V lost 5 bases, J lost 1 base, and 8 bases lay in between. This CDR3 spans 13 amino acids. The germline CDR1 and CDR2 sequences are LNHDA and SQIVND (reference sequence). The CDR3 loop is CASSELRNTEAFF. The CDR3 coding sequence is TGTGCCAGTAGTGAACTGAGGAACACTGAAGCTTTCTTT.

J is TRBJ2-3 and V is TRBV18, with a weak D call TRBD1 (5 bases). Germline V gives CDR1 KGHSH, CDR2 LQKENI. V dropped 4 bases and J dropped 5 bases, with 10 bases sitting between them. The CDR3 contains 13 residues. The CDR3 DNA reads as TGTGCCAGCTCACTAAATAGGGGAGATACGCAGTATTTT. It translates to CASSLNRGDTQYF.

The chain couples TRBV5-4 to TRBJ2-2; 12 bases agree with TRBD2. CDR3 length equals 16 residues. Germline V CDR1 and CDR2: SGHNT, YYREEE (reference sequence). J lost 4 bases, V lost 4 bases, and 5 bases had no gene match. The CDR3 DNA is TGTGCCAGCAGCCCGACTAGCGGGAGTTTCACCGGGGAGCTGTTTTTT. This translates into CASSPTSGSFTGELFF.

The chain recombines TRBV28 with TRBJ2-7; 9 nucleotides align to TRBD1. This CDR3 has 14 amino acids. CDR1 MDHEN and CDR2 SYDVKM come from the germline V gene. V lost 6 bases and J lost 3; bases outside the gene matches: 6. The CDR3 DNA reads as TGTGCCAGCAGAACCGGGACAGGGTACTACGAGCAGTACTTC. It is translated as CASRTGTGYYEQYF. The full variable domain, completed using reference TRBV28 and TRBJ2-7, is DVKVTQSSRYLVKRTGEKVFLECVQDMDHENMFWYRQDPGLGLRLIYFSYDVKMKEKGDIPEGYSVSREKKERFSLILESASTNQTSMYLCASRTGTGYYEQYFGPGTRLTVT.

This rearrangement joins TRBV9 to TRBJ2-2; D is undetermined. The length of the CDR3 is 15 residues. Trimming took 0 bases from V and 4 from J, leaving 10 bases between them. Germline lookup yields CDR1 SGDLS and CDR2 YYNGEE. In DNA, the CDR3 is TGTGCCAGCAGCGTAGTCAGTCACCTCACCGGGGAGCTGTTTTTT. Amino acids: CASSVVSHLTGELFF. Drawing the rest from reference TRBV9 and TRBJ2-2, the complete variable domain is DSGVTQTPKHLITATGQRVTLRCSPRSGDLSVYWYQQSLDQGLQFLIQYYNGEERAKGNILERFSAQQFPDLHSELNLSSLELGDSALYFCASSVVSHLTGELFFGEGSRLTVL.

The chain employs TRBV12-5 and TRBJ1-1; 7 bases agree with TRBD1. Germline V CDR1 and CDR2: LGHNT, FRNRAP. V shed 2 bases, J shed 8 bases, and the junction held 11 bases outside the gene matches. The CDR3 is 15 amino acids. CDR3: CASGLFPDRATEAFF. As DNA, the CDR3 is TGTGCTAGTGGTTTGTTTCCCGACAGGGCCACCGAAGCTTTCTTT.

V gene TRBV7-2 combines with J gene TRBJ1-5; 10 nucleotides match TRBD1. The CDR3 runs 15 residues. CDR1 and CDR2 (germline): SGHTA, FQGNSA. With 5 bases clipped from V and 7 bases from J, the junction kept 8 bases outside the gene matches. Here the CDR3 reads CASSQPDRGHQPQHF. CDR3 DNA: TGTGCCAGCAGCCAACCCGACAGGGGGCACCAGCCCCAGCATTTT.

The genes are TRBV19 and TRBJ2-1; D is uncertain. The ends were cut back, 1 base at V and 6 bases at J, with 4 bases in the middle. The CDR3 loop spans 12 amino acids. From germline, CDR1 is LNHDA and CDR2 SQIVND (reference sequence). The CDR3 DNA reads TGTGCCAGTAGTATAGTTAGCAATGAGCAGTTCTTC. As protein: CASSIVSNEQFF. Based on the CDR3 plus reference TRBV19 and TRBJ2-1, the full variable domain is DGGITQSPKYLFRKEGQNVTLSCEQNLNHDAMYWYRQDPGQGLRLIYYSQIVNDFQKGDIAEGYSVSREKKESFPLTVTSAQKNPTAFYLCASSIVSNEQFFGPGTRLTVL.